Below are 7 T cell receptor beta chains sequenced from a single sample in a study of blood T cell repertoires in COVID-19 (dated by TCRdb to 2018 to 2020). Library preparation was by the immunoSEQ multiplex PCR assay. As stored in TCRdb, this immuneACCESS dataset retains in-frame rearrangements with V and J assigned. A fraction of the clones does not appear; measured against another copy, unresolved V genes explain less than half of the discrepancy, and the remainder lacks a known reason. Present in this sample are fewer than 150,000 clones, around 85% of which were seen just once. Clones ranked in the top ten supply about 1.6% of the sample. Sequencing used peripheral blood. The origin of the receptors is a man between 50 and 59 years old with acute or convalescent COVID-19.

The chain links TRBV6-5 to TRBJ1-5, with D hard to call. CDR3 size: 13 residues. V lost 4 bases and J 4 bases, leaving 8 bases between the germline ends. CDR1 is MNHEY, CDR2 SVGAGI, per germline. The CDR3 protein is CASSLQLNQPQHF. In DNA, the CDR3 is TGTGCCAGCAGTTTACAGCTTAATCAGCCCCAGCATTTT.

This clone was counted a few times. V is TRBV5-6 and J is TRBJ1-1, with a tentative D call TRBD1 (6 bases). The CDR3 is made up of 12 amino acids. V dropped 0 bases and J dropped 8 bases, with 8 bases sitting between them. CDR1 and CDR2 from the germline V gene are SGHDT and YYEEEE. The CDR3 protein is CASSLAQGEAFF. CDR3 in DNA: TGTGCCAGCAGCTTGGCACAGGGCGAAGCTTTCTTT.

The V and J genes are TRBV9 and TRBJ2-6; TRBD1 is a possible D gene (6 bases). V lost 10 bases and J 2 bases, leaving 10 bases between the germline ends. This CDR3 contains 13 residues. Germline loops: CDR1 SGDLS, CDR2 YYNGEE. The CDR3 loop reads CASGDTGANVLTF. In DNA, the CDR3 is TGTGCCTCTGGGGACACTGGGGCCAACGTCCTGACTTTC.

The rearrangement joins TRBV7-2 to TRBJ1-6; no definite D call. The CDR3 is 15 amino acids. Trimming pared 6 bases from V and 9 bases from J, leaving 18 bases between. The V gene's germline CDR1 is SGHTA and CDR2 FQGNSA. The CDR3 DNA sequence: TGTGCCAGCAGACTAACCCACACGGGATCTTCACCCCTCCACTTT. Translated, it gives CASRLTHTGSSPLHF.

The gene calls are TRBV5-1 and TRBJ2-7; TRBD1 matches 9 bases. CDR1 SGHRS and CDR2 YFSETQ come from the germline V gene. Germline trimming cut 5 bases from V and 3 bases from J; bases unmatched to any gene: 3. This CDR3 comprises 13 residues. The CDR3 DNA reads TGCGCCAGCAGACCGGGACAGGGCTACGAGCAGTACTTC. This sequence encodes CASRPGQGYEQYF.

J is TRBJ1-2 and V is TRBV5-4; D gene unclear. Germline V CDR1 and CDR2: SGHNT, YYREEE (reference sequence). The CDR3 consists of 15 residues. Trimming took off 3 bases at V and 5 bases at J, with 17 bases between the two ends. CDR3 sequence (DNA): TGTGCCAGCAGCTCCACTTCCGAGGCCCAATATGGCTACACCTTC. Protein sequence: CASSSTSEAQYGYTF.

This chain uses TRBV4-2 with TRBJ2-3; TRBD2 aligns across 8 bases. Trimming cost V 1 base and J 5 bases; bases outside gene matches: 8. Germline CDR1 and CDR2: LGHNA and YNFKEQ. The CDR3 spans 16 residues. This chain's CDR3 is CASSQVYGGAEDTQYF. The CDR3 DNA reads TGTGCCAGCAGCCAAGTCTACGGGGGGGCGGAAGATACGCAGTATTTT.